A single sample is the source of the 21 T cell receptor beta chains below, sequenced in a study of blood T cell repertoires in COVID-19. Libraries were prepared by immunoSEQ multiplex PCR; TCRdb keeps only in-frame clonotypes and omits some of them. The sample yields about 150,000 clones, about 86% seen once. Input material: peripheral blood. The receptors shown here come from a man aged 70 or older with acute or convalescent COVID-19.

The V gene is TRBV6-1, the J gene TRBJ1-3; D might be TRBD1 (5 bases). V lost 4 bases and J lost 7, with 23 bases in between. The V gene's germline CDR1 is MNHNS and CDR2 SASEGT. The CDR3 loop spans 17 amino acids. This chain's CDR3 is CASSGTSGLREGNTIYF. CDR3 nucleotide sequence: TGTGCCAGCAGTGGGACTTCCGGACTCAGGGAGGGGAACACCATATATTTT.

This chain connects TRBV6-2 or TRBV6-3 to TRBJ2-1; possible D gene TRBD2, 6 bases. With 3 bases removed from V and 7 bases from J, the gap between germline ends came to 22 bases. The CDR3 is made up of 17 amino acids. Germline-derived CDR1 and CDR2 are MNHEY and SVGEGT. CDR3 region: CASSYGATAGYRNEQFF. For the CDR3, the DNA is TGTGCCAGCAGTTATGGGGCGACGGCGGGATATCGGAATGAGCAGTTCTTC.

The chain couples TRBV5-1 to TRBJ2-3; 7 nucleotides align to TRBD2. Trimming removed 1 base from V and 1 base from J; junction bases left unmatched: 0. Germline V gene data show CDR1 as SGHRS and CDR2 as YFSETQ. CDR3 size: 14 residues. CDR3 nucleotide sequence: TGCGCCAGCAGCTTGACTAGCGGCACAGATACGCAGTATTTT. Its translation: CASSLTSGTDTQYF.

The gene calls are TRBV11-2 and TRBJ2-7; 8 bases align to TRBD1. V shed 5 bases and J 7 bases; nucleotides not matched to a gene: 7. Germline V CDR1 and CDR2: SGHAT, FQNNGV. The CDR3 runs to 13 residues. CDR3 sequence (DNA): TGTGCCAGCAGCGTAGGACAGGGCGGTGAGCAGTACTTC. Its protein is CASSVGQGGEQYF.

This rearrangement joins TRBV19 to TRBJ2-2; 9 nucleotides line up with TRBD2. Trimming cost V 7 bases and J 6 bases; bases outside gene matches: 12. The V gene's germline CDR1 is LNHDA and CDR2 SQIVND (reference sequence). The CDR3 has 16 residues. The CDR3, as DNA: TGTGCCAGTACCGTGGGGATAGCGGGAGTAGCCGGGGAGCTGTTTTTT. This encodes CASTVGIAGVAGELFF.

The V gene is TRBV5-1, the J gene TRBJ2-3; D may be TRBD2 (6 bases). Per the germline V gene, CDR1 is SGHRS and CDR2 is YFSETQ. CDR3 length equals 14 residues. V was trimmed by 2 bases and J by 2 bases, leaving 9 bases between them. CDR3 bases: TGCGCCAGCAGCTTTAGCGGCTCCACAGATACGCAGTATTTT. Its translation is CASSFSGSTDTQYF.

Here the CDR3 DNA reads TGTGCCAGTAGACCCACGGGACAGTCTGAAACTGAAGCTTTCTTT. As protein: CASRPTGQSETEAFF. The V and J genes are TRBV19 and TRBJ1-1, with 7 nucleotides matching TRBD1. Germline V gene data show CDR1 as LNHDA and CDR2 as SQIVND (reference sequence). The CDR3 contains 15 residues. V shed 6 bases, J shed 5 bases, and the junction held 12 bases outside the gene matches.

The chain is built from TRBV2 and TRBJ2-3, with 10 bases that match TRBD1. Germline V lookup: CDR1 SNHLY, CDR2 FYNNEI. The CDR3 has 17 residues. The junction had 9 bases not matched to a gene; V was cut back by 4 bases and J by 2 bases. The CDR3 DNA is TGTGCCAGCAGTGGCCGGACAGGGGGGCTTTTCACAGATACGCAGTATTTT. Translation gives CASSGRTGGLFTDTQYF.

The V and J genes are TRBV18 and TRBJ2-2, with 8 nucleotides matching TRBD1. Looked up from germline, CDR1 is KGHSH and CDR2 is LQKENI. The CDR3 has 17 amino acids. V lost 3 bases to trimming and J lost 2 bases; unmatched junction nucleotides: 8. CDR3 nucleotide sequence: TGTGCCAGCTCACCCCGAGGACAGGGAGGCAACACCGGGGAGCTGTTTTTT. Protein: CASSPRGQGGNTGELFF.

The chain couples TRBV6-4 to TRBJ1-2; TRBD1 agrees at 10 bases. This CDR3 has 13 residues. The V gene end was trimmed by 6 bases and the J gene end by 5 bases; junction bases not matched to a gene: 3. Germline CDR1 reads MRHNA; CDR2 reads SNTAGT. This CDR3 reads CASRTGGAYGYTF. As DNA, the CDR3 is TGTGCCAGCAGGACAGGGGGCGCGTATGGCTACACCTTC.

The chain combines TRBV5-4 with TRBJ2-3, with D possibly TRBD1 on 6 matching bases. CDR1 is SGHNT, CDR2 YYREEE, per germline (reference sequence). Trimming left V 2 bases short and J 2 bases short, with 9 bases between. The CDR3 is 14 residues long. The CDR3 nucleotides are TGTGCCAGCAGCTTCACAGGGTCCACAGATACGCAGTATTTT. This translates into CASSFTGSTDTQYF.

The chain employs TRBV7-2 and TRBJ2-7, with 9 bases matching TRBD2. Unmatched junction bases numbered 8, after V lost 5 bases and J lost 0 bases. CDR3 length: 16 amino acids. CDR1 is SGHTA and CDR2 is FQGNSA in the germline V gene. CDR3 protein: CASSPGLAGPSYEQYF. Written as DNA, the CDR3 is TGTGCCAGCAGCCCGGGGCTAGCGGGACCCTCCTACGAGCAGTACTTC.

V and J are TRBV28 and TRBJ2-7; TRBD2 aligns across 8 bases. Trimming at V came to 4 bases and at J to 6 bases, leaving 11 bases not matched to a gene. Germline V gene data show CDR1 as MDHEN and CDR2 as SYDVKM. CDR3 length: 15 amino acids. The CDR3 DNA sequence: TGTGCCAGCAGTTCCGGGGGGGCGGGAGATCTCGAGCAGTACTTC. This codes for CASSSGGAGDLEQYF.

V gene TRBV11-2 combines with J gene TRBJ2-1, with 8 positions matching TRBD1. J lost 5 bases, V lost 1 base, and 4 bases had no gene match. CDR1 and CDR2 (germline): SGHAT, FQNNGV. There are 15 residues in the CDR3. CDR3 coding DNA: TGTGCCAGCAGCTTAGTCCAGGGGGCTAACAATGAGCAGTTCTTC. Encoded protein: CASSLVQGANNEQFF.

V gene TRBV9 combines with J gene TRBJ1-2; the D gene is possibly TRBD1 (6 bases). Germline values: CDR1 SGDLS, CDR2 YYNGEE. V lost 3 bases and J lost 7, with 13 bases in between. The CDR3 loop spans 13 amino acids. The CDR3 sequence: CASSARGTSGYTF. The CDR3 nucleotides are TGTGCCAGCAGCGCCAGGGGCACCAGTGGCTACACCTTC.

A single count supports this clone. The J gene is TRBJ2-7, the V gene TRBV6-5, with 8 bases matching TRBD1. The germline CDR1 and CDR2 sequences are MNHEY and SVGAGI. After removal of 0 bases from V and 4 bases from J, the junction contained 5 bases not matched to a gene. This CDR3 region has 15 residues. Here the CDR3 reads CASSYSSRGQYEQYF. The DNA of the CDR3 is TGTGCCAGCAGTTACTCGTCCAGGGGGCAGTACGAGCAGTACTTC.

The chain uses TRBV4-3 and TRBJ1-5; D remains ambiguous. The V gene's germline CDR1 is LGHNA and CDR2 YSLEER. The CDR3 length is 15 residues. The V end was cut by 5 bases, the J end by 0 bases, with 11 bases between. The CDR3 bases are TGCGCCAGCAGCTTTTCACGGGATAGCAATCAGCCCCAGCATTTT. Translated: CASSFSRDSNQPQHF.

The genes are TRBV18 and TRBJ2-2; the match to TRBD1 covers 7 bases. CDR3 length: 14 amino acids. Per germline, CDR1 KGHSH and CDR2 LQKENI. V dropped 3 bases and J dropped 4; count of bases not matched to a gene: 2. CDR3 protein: CASSPGQVTGELFF. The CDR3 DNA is TGTGCCAGCTCACCCGGACAGGTCACCGGGGAGCTGTTTTTT.

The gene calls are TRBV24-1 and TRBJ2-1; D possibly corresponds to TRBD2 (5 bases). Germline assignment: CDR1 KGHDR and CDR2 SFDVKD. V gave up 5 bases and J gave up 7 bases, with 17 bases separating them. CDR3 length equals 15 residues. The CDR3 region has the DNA TGTGCCACCAGTGGCGCTCGGCGGGCCGAGAATGAGCAGTTCTTC. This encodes CATSGARRAENEQFF.

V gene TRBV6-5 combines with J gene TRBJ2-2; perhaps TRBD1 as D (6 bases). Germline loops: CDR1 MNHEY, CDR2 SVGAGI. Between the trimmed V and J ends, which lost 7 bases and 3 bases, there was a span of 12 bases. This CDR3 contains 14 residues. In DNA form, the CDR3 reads TGTGCCAGCAACGTACAGGGATACACCGGGGAGCTGTTTTTT. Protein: CASNVQGYTGELFF.

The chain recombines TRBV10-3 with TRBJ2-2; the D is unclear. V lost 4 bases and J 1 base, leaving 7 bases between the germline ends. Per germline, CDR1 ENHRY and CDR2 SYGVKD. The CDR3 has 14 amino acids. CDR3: CAISATMNTGELFF. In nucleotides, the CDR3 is TGTGCCATCAGTGCCACTATGAACACCGGGGAGCTGTTTTTT.